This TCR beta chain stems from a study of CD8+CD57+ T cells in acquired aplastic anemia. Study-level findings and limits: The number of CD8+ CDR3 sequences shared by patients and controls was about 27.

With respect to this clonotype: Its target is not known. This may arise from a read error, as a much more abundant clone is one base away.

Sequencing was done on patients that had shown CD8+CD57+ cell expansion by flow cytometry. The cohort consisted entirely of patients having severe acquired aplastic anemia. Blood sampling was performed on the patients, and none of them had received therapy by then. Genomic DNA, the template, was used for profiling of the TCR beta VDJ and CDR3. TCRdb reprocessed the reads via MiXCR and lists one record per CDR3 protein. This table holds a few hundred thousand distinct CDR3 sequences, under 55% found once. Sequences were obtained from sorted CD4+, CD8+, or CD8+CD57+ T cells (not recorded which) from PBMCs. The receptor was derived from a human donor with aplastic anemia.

CDR3 coding DNA: TGTGCCAGCAGTGATTGGGCCCTAGATTTTAGTAGACAGGGGATTAGCAATCAGCTCCAGCATTTT. It is translated as CASSDWALDFSRQGISNQLQHF. The chain employs TRBV2 and TRBJ1-5; 8 nucleotides line up with TRBD1. Germline V gene data show CDR1 as SNHLY and CDR2 as FYNNEI. This CDR3 region has 22 residues.